This T cell receptor beta chain was documented in a study of cytomegalovirus exposure and HLA in healthy donors. PCR involved 60 Vbeta and 13 Jbeta primers. Sequencing used immunoSEQ multiplex PCR; TCRdb keeps in-frame clones, though not all of them. The sample records 200,000 to 250,000 clones, 82% being singletons. With regard to this clone: Its target is unknown.

The length of the CDR3 is 15 residues. Deletions cut 4 bases from V and 4 bases from J, with 16 bases between. Germline V gene lookup returns CDR1 SGHTA and CDR2 FQGNSA. Nominally healthy donors were sampled, though unrecorded immune exposures were likely. Study-wide results and limits: Reports described diagnosis of cytomegalovirus status by the classifier as highly specific and sensitive. Earlier analysis found most TCR beta V segments productive about 90% or about 30% of the time. Within a later analysis, the majority of CMV-associated TCR beta chains appeared HLA-restricted.

The sequence came from a woman between 40 and 55 years old in good health and CMV-seropositive. The sequenced sample was PBMCs. V usage is TRBV7-2 and J usage is TRBJ1-2, with D possibly being TRBD1 (6 bases). Here the CDR3 reads CASSSKGGRGYGYTF. Written as DNA, the CDR3 is TGTGCCAGCAGCTCCAAAGGAGGCAGGGGCTATGGCTACACCTTC.